This TCR beta chain was retrieved from a study of blood T cell repertoires in COVID-19. Overall study context: The origin of the acute and convalescent COVID-19 samples was the United States, Italy and Spain.

The data were produced by immunoSEQ multiplex PCR, yet TCRdb's version contains in-frame clones alone and is incomplete. This table has approximately 140,000 clones, around 87% appearing once. This CDR3 comprises 14 residues. Per germline, CDR1 SGHNT and CDR2 YYREEE (reference sequence). Trimming took off 5 bases at V and 3 bases at J, with 14 bases between the two ends. This rearrangement joins TRBV5-4 to TRBJ2-5, with no clear D. The sequencing sample was made of peripheral blood. The sequence came from a man of 80 years or more with acute or convalescent COVID-19. CDR3 region: CASSITRGEETQYF. The CDR3 bases are TGTGCCAGCAGTATAACCCGAGGCGAAGAGACCCAGTACTTC.